Sequencing of this T cell receptor beta chain was carried out in a study of early T cells in non-severe SARS-CoV-2 infection. About the research overall: Bulk RNA from unsorted whole blood was sequenced; chains were unpaired.

The table lists this clonotype with many counts. Antigen: not known. Notes on the study in general: Using VDJdb, the matching emphasized anti-spike CD8 responses while missing private and CD4 specificities.

Each single cDNA molecule received a unique molecular identifier. TCRdb re-called the 5' RACE reads through MiXCR, storing one row per CDR3 protein. The table records tens of thousands of distinct CDR3 sequences, 9% to 10% of them present only once. CDR3 size: 14 residues. CDR1 and CDR2 (germline): MDHEN, SYDVKM. Trimming took off 7 bases at V and 2 bases at J, with 15 bases between the two ends. Source material: whole blood. The source of this sequence is an adult who was a healthcare worker with PCR-confirmed SARS-CoV-2 infection or an uninfected control (not recorded which). The V gene is TRBV28, the J gene TRBJ2-7; weak D call: TRBD1 (6 bases). CDR3 coding DNA: TGTGCCAGCATCCAACAGGGAGTAACCTACGAGCAGTACTTC. As protein: CASIQQGVTYEQYF.